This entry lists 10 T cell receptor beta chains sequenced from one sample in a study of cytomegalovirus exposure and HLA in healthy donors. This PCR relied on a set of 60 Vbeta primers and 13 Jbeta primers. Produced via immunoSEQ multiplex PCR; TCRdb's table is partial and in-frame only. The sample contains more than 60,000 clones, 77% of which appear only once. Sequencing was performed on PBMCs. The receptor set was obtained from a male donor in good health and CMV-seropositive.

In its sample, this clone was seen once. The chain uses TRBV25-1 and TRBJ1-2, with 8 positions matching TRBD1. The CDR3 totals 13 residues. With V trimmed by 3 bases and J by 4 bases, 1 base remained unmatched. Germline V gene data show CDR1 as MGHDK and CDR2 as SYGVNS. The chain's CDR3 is CASSEDRVYGYTF. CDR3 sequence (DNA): TGTGCCAGCAGTGAGGACAGGGTCTATGGCTACACCTTC.

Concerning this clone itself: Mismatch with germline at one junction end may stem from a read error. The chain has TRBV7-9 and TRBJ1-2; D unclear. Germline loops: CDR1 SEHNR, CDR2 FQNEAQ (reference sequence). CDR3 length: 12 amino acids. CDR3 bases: TGTTCCAGCAGCCTCAGATCCTATGGCTACACCTTC. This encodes CSSSLRSYGYTF.

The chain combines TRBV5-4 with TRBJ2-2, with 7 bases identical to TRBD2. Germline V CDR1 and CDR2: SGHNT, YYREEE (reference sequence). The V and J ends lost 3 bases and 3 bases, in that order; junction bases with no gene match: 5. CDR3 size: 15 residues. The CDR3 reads CASSWGGDYTGELFF. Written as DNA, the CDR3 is TGTGCCAGCAGCTGGGGGGGTGACTACACCGGGGAGCTGTTTTTT.

The CDR3 region has the DNA TGTGCCTGGGGACATACAGGTGGGGCTTTCTTT. This codes for CAWGHTGGAFF. V and J are TRBV30 and TRBJ1-1; tentatively, D is TRBD1 (5 bases). Germline CDR1 GTSNPN, CDR2 SVGIG (reference sequence). CDR3 size: 11 residues. Trimming left V 5 bases short and J 11 bases short, with 15 bases between.

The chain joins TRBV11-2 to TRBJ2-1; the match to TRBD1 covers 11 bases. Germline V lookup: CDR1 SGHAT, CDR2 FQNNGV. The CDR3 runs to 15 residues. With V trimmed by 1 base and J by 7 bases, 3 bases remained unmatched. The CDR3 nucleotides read TGTGCCAGCAGCTTAGGGGGACAGGGGGTAAATGAGCAGTTCTTC. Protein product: CASSLGGQGVNEQFF.

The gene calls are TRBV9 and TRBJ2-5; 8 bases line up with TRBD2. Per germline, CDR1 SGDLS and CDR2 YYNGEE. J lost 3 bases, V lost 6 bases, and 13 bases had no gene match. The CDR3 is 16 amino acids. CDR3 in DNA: TGTGCCAGCATTTCCCCAAGGCGGGGGGTTAAAGAGACCCAGTACTTC. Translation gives CASISPRRGVKETQYF.

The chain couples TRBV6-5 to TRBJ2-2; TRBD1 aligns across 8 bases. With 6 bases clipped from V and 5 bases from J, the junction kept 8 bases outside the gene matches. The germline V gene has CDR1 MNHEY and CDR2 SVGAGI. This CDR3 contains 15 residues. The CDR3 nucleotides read TGTGCCAGCAGCCCACAGGGGGGTGGGACCGGGGAGCTGTTTTTT. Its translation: CASSPQGGGTGELFF.

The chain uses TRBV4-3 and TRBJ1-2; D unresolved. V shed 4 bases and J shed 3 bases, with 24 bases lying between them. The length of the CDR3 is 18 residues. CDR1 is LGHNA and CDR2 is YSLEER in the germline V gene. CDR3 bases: TGCGCCAGCAGCCCATTAAAGAGAGTGAGCCGCACGGACTATGGCTACACCTTC. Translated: CASSPLKRVSRTDYGYTF.

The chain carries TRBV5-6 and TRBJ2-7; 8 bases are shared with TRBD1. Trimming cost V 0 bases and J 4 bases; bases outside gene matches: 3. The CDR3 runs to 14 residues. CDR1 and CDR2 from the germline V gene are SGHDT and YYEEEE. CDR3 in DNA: TGTGCCAGCAGCTTGGGGACAGGGCTGTACGAGCAGTACTTC. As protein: CASSLGTGLYEQYF.

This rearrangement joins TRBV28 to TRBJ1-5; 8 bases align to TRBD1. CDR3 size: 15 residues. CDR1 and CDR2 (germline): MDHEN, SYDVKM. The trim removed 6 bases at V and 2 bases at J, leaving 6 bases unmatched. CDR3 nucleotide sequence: TGTGCCAGCAGGCCACCGGGACAGGGCAATCAGCCCCAGCATTTT. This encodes CASRPPGQGNQPQHF.